The next 20 T cell receptor beta chains were all read from a single sample in a study of cytomegalovirus exposure and HLA in healthy donors. Assay used: immunoSEQ multiplex PCR; TCRdb lists only in-frame clones, some missing. The table lists 150,000 to 200,000 clones, approximately 87% of them singletons. Input material: PBMCs. The receptors shown here come from a woman in her twenties or thirties in good health and CMV-seronegative.

The DNA for the CDR3 is TGTGCCAGCTCACCACTCGGCGGTAGCGGAGCTGGAAACACCATATATTTT. This translates into CASSPLGGSGAGNTIYF. This rearrangement joins TRBV18 to TRBJ1-3; no clear D gene. Trimming pared 1 base from V and 2 bases from J, leaving 15 bases between. The germline gives CDR1 KGHSH, CDR2 LQKENI. This CDR3 contains 17 residues.

The V gene is TRBV6-1, the J gene TRBJ1-2; unclear D gene. The V and J ends lost 5 bases and 3 bases respectively, with 10 bases between them. Per the germline V gene, CDR1 is MNHNS and CDR2 is SASEGT. The CDR3 contains 13 residues. CDR3 in DNA: TGTGCCAGCAGTTCTCCGCCAGACTATGGCTACACCTTC. Translated: CASSSPPDYGYTF.

The genes are TRBV27 and TRBJ1-2; tentative D call: TRBD1 (5 bases). From germline, CDR1 is MNHEY and CDR2 SMNVEV (reference sequence). V lost 0 bases and J lost 4, with 15 bases in between. CDR3 length: 16 residues. This CDR3 reads CASSLSIRQPTYGYTF. CDR3 DNA: TGTGCCAGCAGTTTATCGATCCGACAGCCTACCTATGGCTACACCTTC.

The chain recombines TRBV30 with TRBJ1-3; D remains ambiguous. Per the germline V gene, CDR1 is GTSNPN and CDR2 is SVGIG (reference sequence). The CDR3 covers 13 residues. V was trimmed by 2 bases and J by 1 base, leaving 6 bases between them. CDR3 in DNA: TGTGCCTGGAGTTCCCCATCTGGAAACACCATATATTTT. As protein: CAWSSPSGNTIYF.

This chain joins TRBV9 and TRBJ2-3, with 12 bases matching TRBD2. Germline lookup yields CDR1 SGDLS and CDR2 YYNGEE. This CDR3 is built from 18 residues. Trimming removed 5 bases from V and 2 bases from J; junction bases left unmatched: 12. The CDR3 spells CASSETSGGPPSTDTQYF. In DNA form, the CDR3 reads TGTGCCAGCAGTGAAACTAGCGGGGGGCCTCCGTCCACAGATACGCAGTATTTT.

A few counts support this clone. One end of the junction varies from germline; a read error may be responsible. This chain joins TRBV4-1 and TRBJ1-4, with 7 bases aligning to TRBD1. CDR3 length equals 15 residues. Germline assignment: CDR1 MGHRA and CDR2 YSYEKL. The CDR3 is CASRGTVTTNEKLFF. Written as DNA, the CDR3 is TGCGCCAGCAGAGGGACAGTAACAACGAATGAAAAACTGTTTTTT.

V is TRBV19 and J is TRBJ1-4; possibly TRBD1 for D (6 bases). The germline V gene encodes CDR1 LNHDA and CDR2 SQIVND (reference sequence). The germline V and J ends were trimmed by 1 base and 8 bases, with 20 bases remaining between them. The length of the CDR3 is 17 residues. The CDR3 loop is CASSIGPGTPLEEKLFF. The CDR3 DNA sequence: TGTGCCAGTAGTATAGGCCCAGGGACACCTCTTGAGGAAAAACTGTTTTTT.

The V call is TRBV5-6, the J call TRBJ1-2; D is possibly TRBD1 (5 bases). The CDR3 contains 16 residues. V lost 4 bases to trimming and J lost 1 base, with 17 bases between them. Germline assignment: CDR1 SGHDT and CDR2 YYEEEE. This CDR3 is CASSPGGSEYNYGYTF. In nucleotides, the CDR3 is TGTGCCAGCAGCCCTGGGGGGTCAGAATATAACTATGGCTACACCTTC.

This clone was seen a few times. The rearrangement links TRBV5-4 to TRBJ1-6, with 7 bases fitting TRBD1. Per the germline V gene, CDR1 is SGHNT and CDR2 is YYREEE (reference sequence). Germline trimming cut 3 bases from V and 7 bases from J; bases unmatched to any gene: 7. This CDR3 contains 15 residues. CDR3 amino acids: CASSSGWTGNSPLHF. The CDR3 DNA reads as TGTGCCAGCAGCTCTGGCTGGACAGGCAATTCACCCCTCCACTTT.

The chain recombines TRBV5-1 with TRBJ2-7; 7 nucleotides line up with TRBD2. The CDR3 covers 12 residues. From germline, CDR1 is SGHRS and CDR2 YFSETQ. Trimming cost V 5 bases and J 7 bases; bases outside gene matches: 6. This CDR3 reads CASSNVGGEQYF. The CDR3, as DNA: TGCGCCAGCAGTAACGTGGGGGGGGAGCAGTACTTC.

The chain is built from TRBV5-1 and TRBJ1-6, with D possibly TRBD1 on 5 matching bases. V dropped 1 base and J dropped 7 bases, with 15 bases sitting between them. This CDR3 spans 16 amino acids. Per germline, CDR1 SGHRS and CDR2 YFSETQ. The DNA for the CDR3 is TGCGCCAGCAGCTTGATCCAGGGACTCCGGAATTCACCCCTCCACTTT. Protein: CASSLIQGLRNSPLHF.

The J gene is TRBJ2-7, the V gene TRBV4-3; a weak D match, TRBD2 (6 bases). Germline CDR1 and CDR2: LGHNA and YSLEER. The V end was cut by 0 bases, the J end by 3 bases, with 12 bases between. The CDR3 has 15 amino acids. In nucleotides, the CDR3 is TGCGCCAGCAGCCAAGATCACCCGGGAGACTACGAGCAGTACTTC. This sequence encodes CASSQDHPGDYEQYF.

The chain employs TRBV7-9 and TRBJ1-4; 8 bases match TRBD1. Trimming took 1 base from V and 8 from J; bases not matched to a gene: 6. There are 15 residues in the CDR3. From germline, CDR1 is SEHNR and CDR2 FQNEAQ (reference sequence). The chain's CDR3 is CASSLEGQGEEKLFF. The CDR3 nucleotides are TGTGCCAGCAGCTTAGAAGGACAGGGAGAGGAAAAACTGTTTTTT.

This clone was seen only once. The chain joins TRBV15 to TRBJ2-5; maybe TRBD1 (5 bases). The CDR3 totals 15 residues. V was pared by 5 bases and J by 2 bases, with 15 bases between. Germline V lookup: CDR1 LNHNV, CDR2 YYDKDF (reference sequence). CDR3 nucleotide sequence: TGTGCCACCAGCGGGAACGACAGAGTACAAGAGACCCAGTACTTC. It codes for CATSGNDRVQETQYF.

V and J are TRBV7-9 and TRBJ1-1; 8 positions match TRBD1. The germline CDR1 and CDR2 sequences are SEHNR and FQNEAQ (reference sequence). The trim removed 6 bases at V and 10 bases at J, leaving 16 bases unmatched. This CDR3 is 15 amino acids long. CDR3 region: CASRRPPGGQGGAFF. DNA for the CDR3: TGTGCCAGCAGACGCCCTCCAGGGGGCCAAGGGGGAGCTTTCTTT. Full variable domain (outside the CDR3, taken from reference TRBV7-9 and TRBJ1-1): DTGVSQNPRHKITKRGQNVTFRCDPISEHNRLYWYRQTLGQGPEFLTYFQNEAQLEKSRLLSDRFSAERPKGSFSTLEIQRTEQGDSAMYLCASRRPPGGQGGAFFGQGTRLTVV.

The chain combines TRBV4-1 with TRBJ2-3; D possibly corresponds to TRBD1 (5 bases). The germline gives CDR1 MGHRA, CDR2 YSYEKL. Trimming pared 2 bases from V and 3 bases from J, leaving 6 bases between. The CDR3 has 13 residues. The CDR3 DNA follows: TGCGCCAGCAGCCAACAGGGTACAGATACGCAGTATTTT. It codes for CASSQQGTDTQYF.

The V call is TRBV28, the J call TRBJ2-1, with a tentative D call TRBD1 (6 bases). Trimming took off 6 bases at V and 0 bases at J, with 18 bases between the two ends. Germline lookup yields CDR1 MDHEN and CDR2 SYDVKM. CDR3 length: 17 residues. The CDR3 reads CASRPTGSPFSYNEQFF. For the CDR3, the DNA is TGTGCCAGCAGGCCTACAGGGTCCCCTTTCTCCTACAATGAGCAGTTCTTC.

This chain uses TRBV5-1 with TRBJ2-1, with D perhaps TRBD2 (6 bases). CDR1 SGHRS and CDR2 YFSETQ come from the germline V gene. The CDR3 runs to 14 residues. Deletions cut 6 bases from V and 2 bases from J, with 12 bases between. CDR3 amino acids: CASTFSGAYNEQFF. CDR3 DNA sequence: TGCGCCAGCACCTTTTCGGGGGCCTACAATGAGCAGTTCTTC.

The chain employs TRBV29-1 and TRBJ1-3; D may be TRBD1 (6 bases). V lost 4 bases and J lost 0, with 10 bases in between. Germline V gives CDR1 SQVTM, CDR2 ANQGSEA. The length of the CDR3 is 14 residues. The DNA of the CDR3 is TGCAGCGTTGCGATAGGGGGCTCTGGAAACACCATATATTTT. It encodes CSVAIGGSGNTIYF.

This rearrangement joins TRBV6-1 to TRBJ2-1; D is perhaps TRBD2 (6 bases). V was shortened by 3 bases and J by 2 bases, with 8 bases between the two germline ends. Germline CDR1 reads MNHNS; CDR2 reads SASEGT. The CDR3 loop spans 14 amino acids. The CDR3 reads CASSERGPYNEQFF. In DNA form, the CDR3 reads TGTGCCAGCAGTGAGCGGGGACCCTACAATGAGCAGTTCTTC.